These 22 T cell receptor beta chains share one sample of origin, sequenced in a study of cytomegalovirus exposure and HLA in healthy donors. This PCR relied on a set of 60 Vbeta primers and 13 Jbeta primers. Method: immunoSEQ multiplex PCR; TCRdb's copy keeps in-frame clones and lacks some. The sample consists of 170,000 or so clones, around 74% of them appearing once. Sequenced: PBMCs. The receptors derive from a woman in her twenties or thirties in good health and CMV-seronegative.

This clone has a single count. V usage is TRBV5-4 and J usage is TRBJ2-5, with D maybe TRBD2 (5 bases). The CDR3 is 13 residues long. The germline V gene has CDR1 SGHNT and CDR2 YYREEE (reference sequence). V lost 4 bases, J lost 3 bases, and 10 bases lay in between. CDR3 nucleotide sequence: TGTGCCAGCAGCGCGCTGAGGGAAGAGACCCAGTACTTC. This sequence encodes CASSALREETQYF.

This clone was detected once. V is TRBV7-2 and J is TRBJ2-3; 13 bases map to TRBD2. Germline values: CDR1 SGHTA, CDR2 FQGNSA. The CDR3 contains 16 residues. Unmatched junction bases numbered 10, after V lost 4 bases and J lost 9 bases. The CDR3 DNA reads TGTGCCAGCAGCTCGGCACTAGCGGGGGGGCCGATCACGCAGTATTTT. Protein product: CASSSALAGGPITQYF.

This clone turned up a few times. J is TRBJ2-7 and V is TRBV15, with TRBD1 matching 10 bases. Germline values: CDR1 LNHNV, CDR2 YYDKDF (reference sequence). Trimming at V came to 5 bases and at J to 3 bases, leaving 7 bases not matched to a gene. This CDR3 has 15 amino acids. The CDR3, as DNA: TGTGCCACCAGCCACGACAGGGGGCTCCGCTACGAGCAGTACTTC. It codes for CATSHDRGLRYEQYF.

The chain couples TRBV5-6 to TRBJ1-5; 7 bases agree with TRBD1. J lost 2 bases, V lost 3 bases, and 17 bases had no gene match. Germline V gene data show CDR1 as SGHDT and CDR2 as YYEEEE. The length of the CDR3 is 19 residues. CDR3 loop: CASSWTGKVKGGGNQPQHF. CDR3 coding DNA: TGTGCCAGCAGCTGGACAGGAAAAGTCAAGGGTGGGGGCAATCAGCCCCAGCATTTT.

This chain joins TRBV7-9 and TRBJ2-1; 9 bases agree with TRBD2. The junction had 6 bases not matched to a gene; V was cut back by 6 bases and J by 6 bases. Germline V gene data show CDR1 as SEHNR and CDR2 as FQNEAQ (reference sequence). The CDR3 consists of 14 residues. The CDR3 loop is CASSQRGEFNEQFF. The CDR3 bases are TGTGCCAGCAGTCAGCGGGGGGAGTTCAATGAGCAGTTCTTC.

The CDR3 DNA reads TGTGCCAGTAGCCCGGGAAACACCATATATTTT. Encoded protein: CASSPGNTIYF. This rearrangement joins TRBV19 to TRBJ1-3; no clear D. Per the germline V gene, CDR1 is LNHDA and CDR2 is SQIVND (reference sequence). This CDR3 contains 11 residues. Trimming cost V 6 bases and J 4 bases, with 4 bases left between them.

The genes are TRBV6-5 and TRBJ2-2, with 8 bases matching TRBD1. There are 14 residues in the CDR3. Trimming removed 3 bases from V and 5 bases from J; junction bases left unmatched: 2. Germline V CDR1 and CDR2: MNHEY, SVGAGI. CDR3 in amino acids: CASSYTGGTGELFF. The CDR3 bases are TGTGCCAGCAGTTATACAGGGGGGACCGGGGAGCTGTTTTTT.

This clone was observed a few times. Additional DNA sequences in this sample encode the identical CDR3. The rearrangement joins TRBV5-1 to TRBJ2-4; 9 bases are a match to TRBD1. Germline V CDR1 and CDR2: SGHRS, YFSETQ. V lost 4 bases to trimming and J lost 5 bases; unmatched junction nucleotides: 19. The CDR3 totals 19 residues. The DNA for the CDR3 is TGCGCCAGCAGCCGCTGGGGACAGGGAGGGACGCGTGGCGAAAACATTCAGTACTTC. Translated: CASSRWGQGGTRGENIQYF.

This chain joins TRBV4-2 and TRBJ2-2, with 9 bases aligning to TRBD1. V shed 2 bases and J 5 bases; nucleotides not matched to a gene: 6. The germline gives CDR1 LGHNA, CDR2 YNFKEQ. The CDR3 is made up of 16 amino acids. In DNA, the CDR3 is TGTGCCAGCAGCCAACCGGGACAGGGTAGTACCGGGGAGCTGTTTTTT. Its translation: CASSQPGQGSTGELFF.

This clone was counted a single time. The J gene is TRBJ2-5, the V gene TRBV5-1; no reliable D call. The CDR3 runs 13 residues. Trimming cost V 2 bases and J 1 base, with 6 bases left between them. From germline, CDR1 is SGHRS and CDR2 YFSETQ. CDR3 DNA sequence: TGCGCCAGCAGCTTCTACAGCCAAGAGACCCAGTACTTC. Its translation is CASSFYSQETQYF. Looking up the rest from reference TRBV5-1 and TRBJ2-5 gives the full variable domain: KAGVTQTPRYLIKTRGQQVTLSCSPISGHRSVSWYQQTPGQGLQFLFEYFSETQRNKGNFPGRFSGRQFSNSRSEMNVSTLELGDSALYLCASSFYSQETQYFGPGTRLLVL.

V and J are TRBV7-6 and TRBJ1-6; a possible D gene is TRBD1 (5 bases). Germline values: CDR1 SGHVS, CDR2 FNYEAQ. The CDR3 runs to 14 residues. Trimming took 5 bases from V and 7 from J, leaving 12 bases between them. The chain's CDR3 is CASSPIGGNSPLHF. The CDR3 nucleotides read TGTGCCAGCAGCCCCATTGGGGGGAATTCACCCCTCCACTTT.

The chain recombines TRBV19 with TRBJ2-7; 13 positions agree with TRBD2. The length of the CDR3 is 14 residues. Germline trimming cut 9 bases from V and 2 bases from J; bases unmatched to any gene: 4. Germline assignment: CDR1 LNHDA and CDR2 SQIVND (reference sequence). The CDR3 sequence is CASRLAGGPYEQYF. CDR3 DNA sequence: TGTGCCAGCAGACTAGCGGGGGGCCCCTACGAGCAGTACTTC.

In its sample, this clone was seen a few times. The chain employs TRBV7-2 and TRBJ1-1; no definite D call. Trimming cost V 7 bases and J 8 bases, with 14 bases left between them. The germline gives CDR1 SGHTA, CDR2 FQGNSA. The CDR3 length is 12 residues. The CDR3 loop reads CASTPRFQEAFF. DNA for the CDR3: TGTGCCAGCACTCCCCGATTCCAGGAAGCTTTCTTT.

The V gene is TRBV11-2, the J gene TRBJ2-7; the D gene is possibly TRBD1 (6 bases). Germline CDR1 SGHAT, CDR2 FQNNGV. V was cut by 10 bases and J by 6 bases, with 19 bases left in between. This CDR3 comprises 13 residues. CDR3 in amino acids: CATHRVSLGEQYF. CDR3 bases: TGTGCCACCCACAGGGTTTCCCTAGGCGAGCAGTACTTC.

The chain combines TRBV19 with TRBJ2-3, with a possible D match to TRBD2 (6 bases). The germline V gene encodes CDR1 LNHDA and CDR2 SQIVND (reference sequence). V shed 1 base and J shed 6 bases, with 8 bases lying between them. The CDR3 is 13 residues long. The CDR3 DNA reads TGTGCCAGTAGTATAGGGAGGGCGGATACGCAGTATTTT. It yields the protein CASSIGRADTQYF.

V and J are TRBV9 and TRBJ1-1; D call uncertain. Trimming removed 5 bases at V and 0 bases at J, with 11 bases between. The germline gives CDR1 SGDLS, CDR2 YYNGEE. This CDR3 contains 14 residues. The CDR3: CASRVGPMNTEAFF. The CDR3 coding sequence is TGTGCCAGCAGGGTGGGCCCTATGAACACTGAAGCTTTCTTT. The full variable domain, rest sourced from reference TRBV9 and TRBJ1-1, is DSGVTQTPKHLITATGQRVTLRCSPRSGDLSVYWYQQSLDQGLQFLIQYYNGEERAKGNILERFSAQQFPDLHSELNLSSLELGDSALYFCASRVGPMNTEAFFGQGTRLTVV.

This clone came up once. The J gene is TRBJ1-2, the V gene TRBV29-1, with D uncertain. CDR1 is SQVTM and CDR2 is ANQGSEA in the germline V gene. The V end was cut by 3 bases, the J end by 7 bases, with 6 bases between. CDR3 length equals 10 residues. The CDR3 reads CSVEEAGYTF. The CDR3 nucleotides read TGCAGCGTTGAGGAGGCTGGCTACACCTTC.

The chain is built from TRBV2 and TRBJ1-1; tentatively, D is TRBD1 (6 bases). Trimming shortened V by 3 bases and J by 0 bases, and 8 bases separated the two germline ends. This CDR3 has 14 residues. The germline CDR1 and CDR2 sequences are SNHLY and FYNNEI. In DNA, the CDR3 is TGTGCCAGCAGTGAGGGACATATGAACACTGAAGCTTTCTTT. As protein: CASSEGHMNTEAFF.

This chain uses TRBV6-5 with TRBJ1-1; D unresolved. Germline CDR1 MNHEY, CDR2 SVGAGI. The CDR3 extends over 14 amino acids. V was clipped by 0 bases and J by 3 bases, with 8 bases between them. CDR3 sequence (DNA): TGTGCCAGCAGTTACTCGCCCGGGGACACTGAAGCTTTCTTT. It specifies CASSYSPGDTEAFF.

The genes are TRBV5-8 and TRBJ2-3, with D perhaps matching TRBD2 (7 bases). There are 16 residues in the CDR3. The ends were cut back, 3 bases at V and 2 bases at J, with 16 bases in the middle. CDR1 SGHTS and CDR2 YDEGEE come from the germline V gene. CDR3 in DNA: TGTGCCAGCAGCTCCCGGGACGGGGGGCTCACAGATACGCAGTATTTT. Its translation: CASSSRDGGLTDTQYF.

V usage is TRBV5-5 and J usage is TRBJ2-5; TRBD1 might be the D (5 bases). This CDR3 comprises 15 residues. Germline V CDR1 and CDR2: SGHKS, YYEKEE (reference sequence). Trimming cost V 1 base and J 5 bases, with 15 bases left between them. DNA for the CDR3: TGTGCCAGCAGCTTGCTTCCAGGGTATGGGGAGACCCAGTACTTC. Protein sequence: CASSLLPGYGETQYF.

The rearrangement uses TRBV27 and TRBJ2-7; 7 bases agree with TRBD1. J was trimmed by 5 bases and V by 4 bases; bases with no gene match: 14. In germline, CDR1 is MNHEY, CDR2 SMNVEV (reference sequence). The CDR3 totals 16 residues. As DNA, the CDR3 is TGTGCCAGCAGTTATCTTAATAGGGGCAGGGGGAACGAGCAGTACTTC. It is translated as CASSYLNRGRGNEQYF.